The 20 T cell receptor beta chains presented below share a single source sample, sequenced in a study of T cells in Graves' hyperthyroidism and ophthalmopathy. RNA transcripts served as the template for amplifying TCR beta CDR3 regions. The study used the HTBI primer set for a first-round RT-PCR of the TCR CDR3. TCRdb re-called the multiplex PCR reads through MiXCR, storing one row per CDR3 protein. The sample consists of about 96,000 distinct CDR3 sequences, around 50% of them appearing once. What was sequenced was blood. The receptors were gathered from a woman in her thirties or forties with Graves' hyperthyroidism.

The chain is built from TRBV9 and TRBJ1-4; no firm D call. The CDR3 sequence is 12 residues long. Trimming shortened V by 0 bases and J by 10 bases, and 7 bases separated the two germline ends. CDR1 and CDR2 from the germline V gene are SGDLS and YYNGEE. The CDR3 DNA is TGTGCCAGCAGCGTAGGTGAGGGAAAACTGTTTTTT. Its protein is CASSVGEGKLFF.

Details on this clonotype: A read error may be the cause here, since a much bigger clone is one base away. The rearrangement links TRBV7-2 to TRBJ1-2; no firm D call. The CDR3 contains 15 residues. Trimming removed 4 bases from V and 4 bases from J, with 16 bases in between. CDR1 is SGHTA and CDR2 is FQGNSA in the germline V gene. CDR3 DNA: TGTACCAGCAGCTCCCCGTCCGACGGTGGCTATGGCTACACCTTC. Translation: CTSSSPSDGGYGYTF.

This clonotype was counted many times. The chain employs TRBV5-1 and TRBJ2-7; 8 positions match TRBD2. The CDR3 spans 15 residues. Germline CDR1 SGHRS, CDR2 YFSETQ. The V and J ends lost 5 bases and 4 bases, in that order; junction bases with no gene match: 11. The CDR3 sequence is CASSPRPSGPYEQYF. CDR3 nucleotide sequence: TGCGCCAGCAGTCCGAGGCCTAGCGGGCCGTACGAGCAGTACTTC. Filled out from reference TRBV5-1 and TRBJ2-7, the complete variable domain reads KAGVTQTPRYLIKTRGQQVTLSCSPISGHRSVSWYQQTPGQGLQFLFEYFSETQRNKGNFPGRFSGRQFSNSRSEMNVSTLELGDSALYLCASSPRPSGPYEQYFGPGTRLTVT.

V and J are TRBV7-9 and TRBJ2-3; a weak D match, TRBD1 (5 bases). Between the trimmed V and J ends, which lost 3 bases and 5 bases, there was a span of 12 bases. The CDR3 extends over 14 amino acids. From germline, CDR1 is SEHNR and CDR2 FQNEAQ (reference sequence). In DNA, the CDR3 is TGTGCCAGCAGCTTGGGGCTAGTTAGAGATACGCAGTATTTT. Its translation is CASSLGLVRDTQYF.

In this sample, this clonotype turned up many times. The rearrangement links TRBV7-9 to TRBJ1-2; unclear D gene. CDR1 is SEHNR, CDR2 FQNEAQ, per germline (reference sequence). The V gene lost 3 bases and the J gene lost 8 bases, with 10 bases spanning the gap. The CDR3 length is 12 residues. CDR3 DNA: TGTGCCAGCAGCTTGGAAAGTCGGGGCTACACCTTC. It encodes CASSLESRGYTF.

For this clonotype: A single base separates this from a much larger clone, so it may be a read error. CDR3 coding DNA: TGCAGTGCTAGAGTCCGCAGACACTCCTACGAGCAGTACTTC. Encoded protein: CSARVRRHSYEQYF. J is TRBJ2-7 and V is TRBV20-1; D gene ambiguous. The CDR3 covers 14 residues. Germline-derived CDR1 and CDR2 are DFQATT and SNEGSKA (reference sequence). V lost 1 base, J lost 0 bases, and 10 bases lay in between.

The chain couples TRBV6-1 to TRBJ1-6; 9 bases map to TRBD1. The V gene end was trimmed by 3 bases and the J gene end by 10 bases; junction bases not matched to a gene: 4. The CDR3 contains 14 residues. Germline V lookup: CDR1 MNHNS, CDR2 SASEGT. In DNA, the CDR3 is TGTGCCAGCAGTGAGGGACAGGGACAATCACCCCTCCACTTT. It yields the protein CASSEGQGQSPLHF.

The rearrangement uses TRBV7-2 and TRBJ2-5; D call uncertain. V gave up 5 bases and J gave up 0 bases, with 7 bases separating them. Germline-derived CDR1 and CDR2 are SGHTA and FQGNSA. This CDR3 has 13 amino acids. Here the CDR3 reads CASSPVYQETQYF. The CDR3 nucleotides are TGTGCCAGCAGCCCAGTGTACCAAGAGACCCAGTACTTC.

The rearrangement uses TRBV2 and TRBJ1-2; unclear D gene. The germline V and J ends were trimmed by 6 bases and 7 bases, with 9 bases remaining between them. Looked up from germline, CDR1 is SNHLY and CDR2 is FYNNEI. This CDR3 has 11 amino acids. The CDR3 DNA reads as TGTGCCAGCAGGGACGGGTTTGGCTACACCTTC. As protein: CASRDGFGYTF.

The table lists this clonotype with many counts. The chain carries TRBV2 and TRBJ1-2; no definite D call. The CDR3 totals 16 residues. Trimming took 7 bases from V and 1 from J, leaving 19 bases between them. The germline V gene has CDR1 SNHLY and CDR2 FYNNEI. CDR3 nucleotide sequence: TGTGCCAGCAAGGCGTCGATCCGCAACCTTAACTATGGCTACACCTTC. It specifies CASKASIRNLNYGYTF.

The chain employs TRBV15 and TRBJ1-2; TRBD1 might be the D (5 bases). The CDR3 loop spans 14 amino acids. Germline V gene sequence: CDR1 LNHNV, CDR2 YYDKDF (reference sequence). Trimming took off 5 bases at V and 2 bases at J, with 12 bases between the two ends. Written as DNA, the CDR3 is TGTGCCACCAGCGTCAACCAGGGAAACTATGGCTACACCTTC. Amino acids: CATSVNQGNYGYTF.

This clonotype has at least ten counts. The chain uses TRBV7-2 and TRBJ2-7, with D tentatively TRBD2 (5 bases). Germline CDR1 SGHTA, CDR2 FQGNSA. V lost 5 bases, J lost 4 bases, and 9 bases lay in between. There are 12 residues in the CDR3. DNA of the CDR3: TGTGCCAGCAGCCCAGGACTGTACGAGCAGTACTTC. The encoded protein is CASSPGLYEQYF.

The V and J genes are TRBV4-1 and TRBJ1-6; D may be TRBD1 (5 bases). The CDR3 has 18 residues. Germline CDR1 reads MGHRA; CDR2 reads YSYEKL. V lost 8 bases and J 10 bases, leaving 30 bases between the germline ends. For the CDR3, the DNA is TGCGCCAGCGGCCGCCATGGGGGGGACGGACCTTCGGGGTCACCCCTCCACTTT. As protein: CASGRHGGDGPSGSPLHF.

This clonotype was seen repeatedly, ten times or more. CDR3 in DNA: TGTGCCAGCAGTCACAGGGTTGGGAATCAGCCCCAGCATTTT. Its translation: CASSHRVGNQPQHF. V gene TRBV12-3 or TRBV12-4 combines with J gene TRBJ1-5, with D possibly being TRBD1 (6 bases). The CDR3 consists of 14 residues. V shed 5 bases and J shed 4 bases, with 12 bases lying between them.

A remark on this clonotype: This may be a read error: a much more frequent sequence differs by one nucleotide. The rearrangement uses TRBV12-3 or TRBV12-4 and TRBJ2-2; D is possibly TRBD1 (6 bases). CDR3 length: 14 residues. In nucleotides, the CDR3 is TGTGCCAGCAGTTTAGGCAGGGGCACCGGGAAGCTGTTTTTT. Encoded protein: CASSLGRGTGKLFF.

With regard to this clonotype: It may be a read error: a sequence one base away is much more abundant. The CDR3 carries no conserved terminal phenylalanine or tryptophan, so it likely arises from a read error. The rearrangement uses TRBV5-1 and TRBJ2-7; a possible D gene is TRBD2 (6 bases). The CDR3 sequence is 12 residues long. V was pared by 5 bases and J by 3 bases, with 9 bases between. In germline, CDR1 is SGHRS, CDR2 YFSETQ. The CDR3 spells CASRGGLYEQYS. CDR3 sequence (DNA): TGCGCCAGCAGGGGGGGTCTCTACGAGCAGTACTCC.

CDR3 sequence reads: CASSLGGDIGSAFF. The CDR3 bases are TGTGCCAGCAGCTTAGGAGGGGATATTGGTTCGGCTTTCTTT. J is TRBJ1-1 and V is TRBV7-2; possibly TRBD1 for D (5 bases). The CDR3 spans 14 residues. Germline values: CDR1 SGHTA, CDR2 FQGNSA. V gave up 1 base and J gave up 11 bases, with 17 bases separating them.

This clonotype was seen at least ten times. This sequence joins TRBV5-1 and TRBJ2-5, with D perhaps being TRBD1 or TRBD2 (6 bases each). The CDR3 runs to 15 residues. Trimming shortened V by 2 bases and J by 4 bases, and 15 bases separated the two germline ends. Germline V gene lookup returns CDR1 SGHRS and CDR2 YFSETQ. CDR3 coding DNA: TGCGCCAGCAGCTTACAGGGAGGCAGTAGAGAGACCCAGTACTTC. As protein: CASSLQGGSRETQYF.

This chain connects TRBV10-3 to TRBJ1-4; TRBD1 agrees at 7 bases. The CDR3 extends over 14 amino acids. With V trimmed by 5 bases and J by 5 bases, 5 bases remained unmatched. Germline V lookup: CDR1 ENHRY, CDR2 SYGVKD. The CDR3: CAISNVQGNEKLFF. The CDR3, as DNA: TGTGCCATCAGTAATGTACAGGGGAATGAAAAACTGTTTTTT.

This chain links TRBV25-1 with TRBJ1-2; tentatively, D is TRBD1 (5 bases). CDR3 length equals 12 residues. Trimming shortened V by 6 bases and J by 6 bases, and 11 bases separated the two germline ends. Germline V gives CDR1 MGHDK, CDR2 SYGVNS. CDR3 sequence: CASRGVTDGYTF. In DNA, the CDR3 is TGTGCCAGCAGAGGGGTTACGGATGGCTACACCTTC.